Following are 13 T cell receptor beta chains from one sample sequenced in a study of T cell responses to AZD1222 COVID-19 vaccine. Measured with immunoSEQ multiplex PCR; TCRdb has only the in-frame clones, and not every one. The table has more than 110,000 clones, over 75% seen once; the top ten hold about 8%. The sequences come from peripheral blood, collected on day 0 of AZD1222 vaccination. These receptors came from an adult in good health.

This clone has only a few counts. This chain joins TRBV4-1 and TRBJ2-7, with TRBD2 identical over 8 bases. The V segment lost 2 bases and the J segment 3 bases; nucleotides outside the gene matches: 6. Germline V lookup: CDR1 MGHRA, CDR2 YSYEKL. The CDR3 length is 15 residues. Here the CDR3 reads CASSQLRGGGYEQYF. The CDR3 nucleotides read TGCGCCAGCAGCCAATTACGGGGGGGCGGCTACGAGCAGTACTTC.

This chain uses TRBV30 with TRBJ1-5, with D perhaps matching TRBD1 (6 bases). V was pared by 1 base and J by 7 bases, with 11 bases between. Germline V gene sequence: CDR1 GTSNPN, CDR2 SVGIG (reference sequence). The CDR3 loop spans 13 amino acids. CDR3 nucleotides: TGTGCCTGGAGTGGGGGGGGCGGGCAGCCCCAGCATTTT. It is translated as CAWSGGGGQPQHF. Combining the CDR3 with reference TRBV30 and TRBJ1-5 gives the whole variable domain SQTIHQWPATLVQPVGSPLSLECTVEGTSNPNLYWYRQAAGRGLQLLFYSVGIGQISSEVPQNLSASRPQDRQFILSSKKLLLSDSGFYLCAWSGGGGQPQHFGDGTRLSIL.

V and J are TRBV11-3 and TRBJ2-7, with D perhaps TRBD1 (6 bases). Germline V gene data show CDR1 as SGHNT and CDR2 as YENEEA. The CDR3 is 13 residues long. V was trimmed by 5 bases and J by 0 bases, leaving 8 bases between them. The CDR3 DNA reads TGTGCCAGCAGCACAGGGAGCTCCTACGAGCAGTACTTC. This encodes CASSTGSSYEQYF.

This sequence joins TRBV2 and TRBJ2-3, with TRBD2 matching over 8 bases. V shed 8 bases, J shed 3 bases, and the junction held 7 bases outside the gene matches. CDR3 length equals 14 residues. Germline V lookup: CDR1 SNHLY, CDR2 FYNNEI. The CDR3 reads CASRQIAGTDTQYF. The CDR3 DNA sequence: TGTGCCAGCCGGCAGATAGCGGGAACAGATACGCAGTATTTT.

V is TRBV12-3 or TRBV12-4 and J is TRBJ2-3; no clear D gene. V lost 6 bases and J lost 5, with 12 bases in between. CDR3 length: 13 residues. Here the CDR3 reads CASRLIMGDTQYF. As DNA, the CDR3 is TGTGCCAGCAGACTTATTATGGGAGATACGCAGTATTTT.

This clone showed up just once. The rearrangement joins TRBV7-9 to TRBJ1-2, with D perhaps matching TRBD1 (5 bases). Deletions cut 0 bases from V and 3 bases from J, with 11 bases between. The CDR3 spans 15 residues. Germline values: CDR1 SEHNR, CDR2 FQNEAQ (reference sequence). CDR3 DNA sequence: TGTGCCAGCAGCTTAGCCCTAGGGGAGGACTATGGCTACACCTTC. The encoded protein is CASSLALGEDYGYTF.

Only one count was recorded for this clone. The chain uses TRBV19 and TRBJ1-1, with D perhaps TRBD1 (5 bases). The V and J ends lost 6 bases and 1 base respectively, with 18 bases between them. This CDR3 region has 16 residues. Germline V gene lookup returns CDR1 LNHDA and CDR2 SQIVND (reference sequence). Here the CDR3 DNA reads TGTGCCAGTAGGGGGTCGAGGGGACCCAAGAACACTGAAGCTTTCTTT. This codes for CASRGSRGPKNTEAFF.

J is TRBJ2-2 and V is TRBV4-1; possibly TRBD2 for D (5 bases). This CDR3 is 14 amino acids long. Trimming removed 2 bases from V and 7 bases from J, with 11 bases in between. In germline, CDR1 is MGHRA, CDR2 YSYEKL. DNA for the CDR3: TGCGCCAGCAGCCAACCAGGAGGTGGCGGGGAGCTGTTTTTT. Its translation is CASSQPGGGGELFF.

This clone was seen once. The CDR3 spells CASRSSGNYGYTF. Written as DNA, the CDR3 is TGTGCCAGCCGGTCATCAGGGAACTATGGCTACACCTTC. The chain links TRBV11-2 to TRBJ1-2; TRBD1 is a possible D gene (5 bases). The V end was cut by 8 bases, the J end by 2 bases, with 12 bases between. Germline CDR1 reads SGHAT; CDR2 reads FQNNGV. CDR3 length: 13 residues.

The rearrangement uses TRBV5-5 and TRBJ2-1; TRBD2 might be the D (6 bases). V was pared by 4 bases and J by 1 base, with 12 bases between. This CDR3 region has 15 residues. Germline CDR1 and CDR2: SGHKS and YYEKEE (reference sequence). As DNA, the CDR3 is TGTGCCAGCAGCCGCGGGGCCCCTTCCTACAATGAGCAGTTCTTC. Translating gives CASSRGAPSYNEQFF.

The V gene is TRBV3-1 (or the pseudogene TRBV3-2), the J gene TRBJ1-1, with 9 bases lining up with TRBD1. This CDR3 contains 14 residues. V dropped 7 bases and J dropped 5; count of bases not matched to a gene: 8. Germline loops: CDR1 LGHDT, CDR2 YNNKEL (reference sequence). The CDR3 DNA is TGTGCCAGCACCACAGGGGGCGGCGAGACTGAAGCTTTCTTT. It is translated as CASTTGGGETEAFF.

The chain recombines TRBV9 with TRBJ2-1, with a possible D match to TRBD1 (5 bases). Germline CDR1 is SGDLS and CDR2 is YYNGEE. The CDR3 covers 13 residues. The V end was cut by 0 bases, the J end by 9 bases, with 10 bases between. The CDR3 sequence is CASSVDGAAEQFF. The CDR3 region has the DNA TGTGCCAGCAGCGTAGATGGGGCTGCTGAGCAGTTCTTC. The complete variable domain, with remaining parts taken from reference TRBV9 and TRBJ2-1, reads DSGVTQTPKHLITATGQRVTLRCSPRSGDLSVYWYQQSLDQGLQFLIQYYNGEERAKGNILERFSAQQFPDLHSELNLSSLELGDSALYFCASSVDGAAEQFFGPGTRLTVL.

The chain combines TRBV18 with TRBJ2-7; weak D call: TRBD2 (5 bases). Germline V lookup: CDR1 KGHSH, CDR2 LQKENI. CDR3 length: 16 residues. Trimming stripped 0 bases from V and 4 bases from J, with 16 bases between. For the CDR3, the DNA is TGTGCCAGCTCACCACCGCGTGCGGGCCGTTCATACGAGCAGTACTTC. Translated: CASSPPRAGRSYEQYF.